The sequence of this TCR beta chain was determined in a study of blood T cell repertoires in COVID-19. Across the study: Donors in the United States, Italy and Spain gave samples during acute or convalescent COVID-19. PBMCs, B-cell-depleted T cells, or T cells provided the cDNA or gDNA that made up the material.

In the authors' methods: From reference gene primer amplification, estimates of nucleated cell counts were derived. The table came from immunoSEQ multiplex PCR; TCRdb's copy has only in-frame clones and leaves some out. V, J and clone size reflect that table, while D and trimming were determined from the DNA. The data show 45,000 to 55,000 clones, with 70% to 90% seen just once and about 12% held by the top ten. This CDR3 is 12 amino acids long. Trimming shortened V by 5 bases and J by 7 bases, and 9 bases separated the two germline ends. The sample consisted of peripheral blood. This chain connects TRBV12-3 or TRBV12-4 to TRBJ2-1; D remains ambiguous. The receptor was derived from a man between 70 and 80 years old with active COVID-19. CDR3 amino acids: CASSLAVNEQFF. The CDR3 nucleotides read TGTGCCAGCAGTCTTGCGGTGAATGAGCAGTTCTTC.